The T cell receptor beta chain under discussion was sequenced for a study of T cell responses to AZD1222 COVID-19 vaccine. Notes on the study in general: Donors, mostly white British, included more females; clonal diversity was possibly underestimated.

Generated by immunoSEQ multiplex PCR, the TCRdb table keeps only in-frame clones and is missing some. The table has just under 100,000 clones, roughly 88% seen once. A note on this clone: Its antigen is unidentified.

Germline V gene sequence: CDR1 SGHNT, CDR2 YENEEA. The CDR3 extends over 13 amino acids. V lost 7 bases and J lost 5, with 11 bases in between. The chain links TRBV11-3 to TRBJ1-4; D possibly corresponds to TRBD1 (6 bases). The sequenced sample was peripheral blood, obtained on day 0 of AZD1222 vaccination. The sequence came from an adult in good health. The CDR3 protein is CASTIQGNEKLFF. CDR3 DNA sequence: TGTGCCAGCACCATCCAGGGGAATGAAAAACTGTTTTTT.